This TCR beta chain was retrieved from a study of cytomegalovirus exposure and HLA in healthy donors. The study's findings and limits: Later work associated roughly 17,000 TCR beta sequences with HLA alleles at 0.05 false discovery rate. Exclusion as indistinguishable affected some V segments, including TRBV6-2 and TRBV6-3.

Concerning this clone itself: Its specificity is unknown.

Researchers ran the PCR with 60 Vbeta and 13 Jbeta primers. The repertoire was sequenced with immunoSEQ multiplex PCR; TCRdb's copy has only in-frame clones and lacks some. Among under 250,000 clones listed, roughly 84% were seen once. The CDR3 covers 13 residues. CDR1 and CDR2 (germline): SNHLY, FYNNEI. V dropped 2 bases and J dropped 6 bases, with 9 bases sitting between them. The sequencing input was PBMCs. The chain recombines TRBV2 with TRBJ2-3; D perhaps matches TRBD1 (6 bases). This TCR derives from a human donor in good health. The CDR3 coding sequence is TGTGCCAGCAGTGAATCGAGGGGGGATACGCAGTATTTT. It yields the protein CASSESRGDTQYF.